A single sample gave rise to the 7 T cell receptor beta chains below, sequenced in a study of identical twins. TCRdb used MiXCR to reprocess the 5' RACE reads, holding one entry per CDR3 protein. The sample includes about 690,000 distinct CDR3 sequences, approximately 6% of them seen just once. Sequenced input: naive T cells sorted from blood. The receptors stem from a man between 18 and 35 years old in good health.

In its sample, this clonotype was seen many times. The chain couples TRBV29-1 to TRBJ2-3, with 8 bases matching TRBD2. Losses at the gene ends were 5 bases for V and 1 base for J; bases not matched to a gene: 5. The germline V gene encodes CDR1 SQVTM and CDR2 ANQGSEA. The CDR3 covers 14 residues. The CDR3 DNA is TGCAGCGTTTTGACTAGCGAAGGCACAGATACGCAGTATTTT. This codes for CSVLTSEGTDTQYF.

The rearrangement links TRBV6-1 to TRBJ2-3; 11 bases align to TRBD2. V was pared by 6 bases and J by 12 bases, with 8 bases of the junction left unmatched. The CDR3 contains 13 residues. Germline CDR1 reads MNHNS; CDR2 reads SASEGT. CDR3 residues: CASSLGLAGLQYF. CDR3 bases: TGTGCCAGCAGCCTCGGACTAGCGGGCCTACAGTATTTT.

There are many counts of this clonotype. V usage is TRBV11-2 and J usage is TRBJ2-7; the match to TRBD2 covers 8 bases. This CDR3 contains 15 residues. V shed 1 base, J shed 3 bases, and the junction held 5 bases outside the gene matches. The V gene's germline CDR1 is SGHAT and CDR2 FQNNGV. The CDR3 here is CASSLGAAGDYEQYF. In DNA, the CDR3 is TGTGCCAGCAGCTTAGGTGCAGCGGGAGACTACGAGCAGTACTTC.

This clonotype was found once. Since a much larger clone is just one base distant, this may be a read error. The rearrangement uses TRBV12-3 or TRBV12-4 and TRBJ1-5; D is unresolved. This CDR3 has 13 amino acids. The CDR3 is CASSLRRHQPQLF. The CDR3 nucleotides read TGTGCCAGCAGTCTGAGGAGACATCAGCCCCAGCTTTTT.

The table lists this clonotype with many counts. The rearrangement uses TRBV20-1 and TRBJ2-5; D remains unclear. CDR1 is DFQATT, CDR2 SNEGSKA, per germline (reference sequence). The length of the CDR3 is 14 residues. V lost 5 bases, J lost 1 base, and 14 bases lay in between. The DNA for the CDR3 is TGCAGTGCTGCGCGGCTTCGCACCCAAGAGACCCAGTACTTC. It is translated as CSAARLRTQETQYF.

This clonotype turned up a few times. The chain has TRBV30 and TRBJ1-4; D might be TRBD1 (6 bases). CDR3 length: 13 amino acids. Germline V gives CDR1 GTSNPN, CDR2 SVGIG (reference sequence). The V end lost 3 bases, the J end lost 4 bases, and 9 bases lay between the germline ends. This CDR3 is CAWSRTDNEKLFF. In DNA form, the CDR3 reads TGTGCCTGGAGCCGGACAGATAATGAAAAACTGTTTTTT.

This clonotype was recorded at least ten times. The chain is built from TRBV20-1 and TRBJ2-1, with 12 bases aligning to TRBD2. Germline V CDR1 and CDR2: DFQATT, SNEGSKA (reference sequence). With V trimmed by 6 bases and J by 8 bases, 5 bases remained unmatched. The length of the CDR3 is 13 residues. Here the CDR3 reads CSASGLAGHEQFF. The CDR3 DNA follows: TGCAGTGCGTCGGGACTAGCGGGTCATGAGCAGTTCTTC.